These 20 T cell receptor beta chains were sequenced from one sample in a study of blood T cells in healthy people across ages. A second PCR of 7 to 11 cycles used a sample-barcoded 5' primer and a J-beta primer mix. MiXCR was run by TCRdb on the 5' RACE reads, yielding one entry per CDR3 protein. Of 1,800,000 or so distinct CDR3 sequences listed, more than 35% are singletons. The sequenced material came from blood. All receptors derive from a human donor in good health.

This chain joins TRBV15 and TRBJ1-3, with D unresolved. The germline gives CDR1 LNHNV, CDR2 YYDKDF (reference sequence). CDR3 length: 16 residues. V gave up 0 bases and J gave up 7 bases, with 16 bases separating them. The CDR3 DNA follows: TGTGCCACCAGCAGAGATAGAGGGTTAAGCTTCAACACCATATATTTT. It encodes CATSRDRGLSFNTIYF.

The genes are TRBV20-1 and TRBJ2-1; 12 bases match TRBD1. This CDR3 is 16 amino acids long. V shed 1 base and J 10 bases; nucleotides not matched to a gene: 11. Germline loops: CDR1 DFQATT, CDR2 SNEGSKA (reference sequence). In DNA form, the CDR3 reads TGCAGTGCTAGAGCCGACCCGGGACAGGGGGCAAGGGAGCAGTTCTTC. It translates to CSARADPGQGAREQFF.

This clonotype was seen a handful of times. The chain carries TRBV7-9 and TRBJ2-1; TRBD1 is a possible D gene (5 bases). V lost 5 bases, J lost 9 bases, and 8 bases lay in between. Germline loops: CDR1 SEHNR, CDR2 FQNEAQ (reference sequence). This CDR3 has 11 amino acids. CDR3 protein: CASSPQGEQFF. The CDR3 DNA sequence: TGTGCCAGCAGCCCGCAGGGTGAGCAGTTCTTC. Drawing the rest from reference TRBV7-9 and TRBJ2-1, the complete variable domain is DTGVSQNPRHKITKRGQNVTFRCDPISEHNRLYWYRQTLGQGPEFLTYFQNEAQLEKSRLLSDRFSAERPKGSFSTLEIQRTEQGDSAMYLCASSPQGEQFFGPGTRLTVL.

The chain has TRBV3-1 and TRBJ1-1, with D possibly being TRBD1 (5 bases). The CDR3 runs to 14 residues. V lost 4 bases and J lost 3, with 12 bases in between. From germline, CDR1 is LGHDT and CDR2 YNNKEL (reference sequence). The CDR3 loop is CASSRPGGYTEAFF. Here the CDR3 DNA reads TGTGCCAGCAGCCGTCCCGGGGGTTACACTGAAGCTTTCTTT.

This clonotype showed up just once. The CDR3 DNA sequence: TGTGCCAGCAGCCGGGAAGACAGGGTATACAATGAGCAGTTCTTC. It specifies CASSREDRVYNEQFF. The chain has TRBV12-3 or TRBV12-4 and TRBJ2-1; 7 bases align to TRBD1. The CDR3 covers 15 residues. With V trimmed by 6 bases and J by 4 bases, 9 bases remained unmatched.

CDR3 coding DNA: TGTGCCAGCCGTCCGGGTTGGAGCAATCAGCCCCAGCATTTT. Translation gives CASRPGWSNQPQHF. This rearrangement joins TRBV2 to TRBJ1-5; no clear D gene. V dropped 8 bases and J dropped 1 base, with 12 bases sitting between them. The CDR3 consists of 14 residues. Per germline, CDR1 SNHLY and CDR2 FYNNEI.

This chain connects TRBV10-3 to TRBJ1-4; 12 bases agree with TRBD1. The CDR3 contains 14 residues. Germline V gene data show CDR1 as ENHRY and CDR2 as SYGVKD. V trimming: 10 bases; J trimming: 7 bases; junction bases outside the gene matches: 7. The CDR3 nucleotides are TGTGCCACGGGACAGGGGGCGACCGGTGAAAAACTGTTTTTT. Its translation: CATGQGATGEKLFF.

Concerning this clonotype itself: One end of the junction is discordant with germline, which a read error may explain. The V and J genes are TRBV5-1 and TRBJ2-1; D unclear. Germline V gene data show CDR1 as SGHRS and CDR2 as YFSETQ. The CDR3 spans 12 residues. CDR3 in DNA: TGCGCCAGCAGCTGGACCGCTAATGGGCAGTTCTTC. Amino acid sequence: CASSWTANGQFF.

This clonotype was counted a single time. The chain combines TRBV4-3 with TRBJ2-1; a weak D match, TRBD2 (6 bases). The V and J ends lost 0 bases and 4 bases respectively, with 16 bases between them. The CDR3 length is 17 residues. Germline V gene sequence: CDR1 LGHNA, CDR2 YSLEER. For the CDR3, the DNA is TGCGCCAGCAGCCAAGATGGGGGGACTCCCCCGTACAATGAGCAGTTCTTC. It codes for CASSQDGGTPPYNEQFF.

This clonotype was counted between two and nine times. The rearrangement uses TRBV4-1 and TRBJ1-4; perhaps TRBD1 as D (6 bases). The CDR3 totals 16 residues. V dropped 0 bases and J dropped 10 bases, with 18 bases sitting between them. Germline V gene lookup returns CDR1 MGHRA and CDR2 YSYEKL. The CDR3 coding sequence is TGCGCCAGCAGCCAAGAAGGGGGGCGTATAGGTGGAAAACTGTTTTTT. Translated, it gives CASSQEGGRIGGKLFF.

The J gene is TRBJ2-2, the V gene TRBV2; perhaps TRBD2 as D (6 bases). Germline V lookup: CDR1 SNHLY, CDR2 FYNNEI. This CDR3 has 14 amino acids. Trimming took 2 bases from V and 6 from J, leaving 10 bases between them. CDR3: CASSELASAGELFF. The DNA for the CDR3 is TGTGCCAGCAGTGAACTCGCTAGCGCCGGGGAGCTGTTTTTT.

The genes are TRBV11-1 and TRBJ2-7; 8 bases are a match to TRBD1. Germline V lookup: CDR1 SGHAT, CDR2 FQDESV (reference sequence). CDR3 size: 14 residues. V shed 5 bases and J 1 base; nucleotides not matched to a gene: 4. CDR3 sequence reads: CASSNDRGSYEQYF. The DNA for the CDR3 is TGTGCCAGCAGCAACGACAGGGGATCCTACGAGCAGTACTTC. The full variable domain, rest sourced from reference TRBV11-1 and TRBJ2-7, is EAEVAQSPRYKITEKSQAVAFWCDPISGHATLYWYRQILGQGPELLVQFQDESVVDDSQLPKDRFSAERLKGVDSTLKIQPAELGDSAMYLCASSNDRGSYEQYFGPGTRLTVT.

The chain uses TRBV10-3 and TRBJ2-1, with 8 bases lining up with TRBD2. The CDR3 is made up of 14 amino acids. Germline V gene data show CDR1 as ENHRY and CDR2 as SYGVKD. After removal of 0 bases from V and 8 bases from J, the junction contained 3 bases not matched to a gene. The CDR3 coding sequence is TGTGCCATCAGTGAGTCGGGGACTAGGGATGAGCAGTTCTTC. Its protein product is CAISESGTRDEQFF.

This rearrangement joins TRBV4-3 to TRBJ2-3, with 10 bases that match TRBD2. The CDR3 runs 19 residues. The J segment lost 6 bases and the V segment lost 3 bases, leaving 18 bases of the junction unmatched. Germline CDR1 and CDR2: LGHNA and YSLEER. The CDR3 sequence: CASSHAIDGGLAGDDTQYF. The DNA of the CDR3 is TGCGCCAGCAGCCATGCCATAGATGGGGGGCTAGCGGGAGATGATACGCAGTATTTT.

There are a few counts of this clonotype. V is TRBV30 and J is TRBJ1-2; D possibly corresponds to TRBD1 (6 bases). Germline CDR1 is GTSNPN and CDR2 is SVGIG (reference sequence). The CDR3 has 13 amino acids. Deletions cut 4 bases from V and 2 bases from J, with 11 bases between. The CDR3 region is CAWIPGVNYGYTF. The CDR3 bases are TGTGCCTGGATCCCAGGGGTGAACTATGGCTACACCTTC. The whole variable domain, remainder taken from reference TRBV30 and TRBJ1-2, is SQTIHQWPATLVQPVGSPLSLECTVEGTSNPNLYWYRQAAGRGLQLLFYSVGIGQISSEVPQNLSASRPQDRQFILSSKKLLLSDSGFYLCAWIPGVNYGYTFGSGTRLTVV.

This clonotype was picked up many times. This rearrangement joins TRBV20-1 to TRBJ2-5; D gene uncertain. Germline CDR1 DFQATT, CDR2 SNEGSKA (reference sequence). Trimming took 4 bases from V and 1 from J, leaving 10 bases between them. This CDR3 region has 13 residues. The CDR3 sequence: CSATKTVQETQYF. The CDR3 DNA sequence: TGCAGTGCTACCAAGACGGTCCAAGAGACCCAGTACTTC.

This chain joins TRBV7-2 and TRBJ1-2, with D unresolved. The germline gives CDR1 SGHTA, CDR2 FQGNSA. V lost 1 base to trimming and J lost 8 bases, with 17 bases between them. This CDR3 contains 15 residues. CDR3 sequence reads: CASSLDDGPPGGYTF. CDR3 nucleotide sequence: TGTGCCAGCAGCTTAGATGACGGGCCTCCCGGCGGCTACACCTTC.

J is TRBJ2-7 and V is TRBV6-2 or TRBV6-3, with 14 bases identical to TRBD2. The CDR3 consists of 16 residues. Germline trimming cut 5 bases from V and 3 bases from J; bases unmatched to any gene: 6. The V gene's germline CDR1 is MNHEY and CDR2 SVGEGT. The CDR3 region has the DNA TGTGCCAGCAGTGCTCCGGGACTAGCGGGGGTCTACGAGCAGTACTTC. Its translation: CASSAPGLAGVYEQYF.

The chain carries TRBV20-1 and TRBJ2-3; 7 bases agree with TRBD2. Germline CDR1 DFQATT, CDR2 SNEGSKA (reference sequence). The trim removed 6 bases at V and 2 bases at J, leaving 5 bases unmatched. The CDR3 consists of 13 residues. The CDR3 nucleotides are TGCAGTGCAGAAGGGACTACCACAGATACGCAGTATTTT. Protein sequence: CSAEGTTTDTQYF.

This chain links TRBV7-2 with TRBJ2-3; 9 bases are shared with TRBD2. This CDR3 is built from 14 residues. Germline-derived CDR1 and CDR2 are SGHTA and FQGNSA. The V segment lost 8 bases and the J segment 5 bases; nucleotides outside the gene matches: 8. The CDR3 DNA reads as TGTGCCAGCCTGAGCGGGGGGTCTGGAGATACGCAGTATTTT. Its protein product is CASLSGGSGDTQYF.